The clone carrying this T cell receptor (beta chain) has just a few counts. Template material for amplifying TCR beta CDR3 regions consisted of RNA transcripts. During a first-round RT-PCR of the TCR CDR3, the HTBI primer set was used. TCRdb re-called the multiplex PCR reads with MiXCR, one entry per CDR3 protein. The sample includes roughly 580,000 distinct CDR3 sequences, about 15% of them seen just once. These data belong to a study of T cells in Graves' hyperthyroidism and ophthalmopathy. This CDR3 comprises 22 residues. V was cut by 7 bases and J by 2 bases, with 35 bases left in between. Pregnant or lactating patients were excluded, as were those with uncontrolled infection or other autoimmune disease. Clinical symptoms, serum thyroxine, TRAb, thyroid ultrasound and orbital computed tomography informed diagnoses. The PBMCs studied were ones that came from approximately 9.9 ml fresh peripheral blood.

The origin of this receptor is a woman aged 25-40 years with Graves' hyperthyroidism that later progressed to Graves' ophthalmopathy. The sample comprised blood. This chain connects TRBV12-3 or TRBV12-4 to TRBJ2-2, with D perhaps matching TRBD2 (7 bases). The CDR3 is CASTTILGGGEDTGTNTGELFF. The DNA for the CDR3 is TGTGCCAGCACCACAATCCTAGGGGGGGGCGAGGACACCGGGACTAACACCGGGGAGCTGTTTTTT.